This TCR beta chain was captured by sequencing in a study of blood T cell repertoires in COVID-19. Whole-study context: COVID-19 samples, acute and convalescent, were from the United States, Italy and Spain. T cells, B-cell-depleted T cells, or PBMCs supplied cDNA or gDNA.

CDR1 and CDR2 from the germline V gene are SGHRS and YFSETQ. Trimming left V 0 bases short and J 6 bases short, with 12 bases between. The CDR3 covers 14 residues. In the authors' methods: Amplified reference gene primers provided the basis for estimating nucleated cell counts. This table comes from immunoSEQ multiplex PCR, and its TCRdb copy is limited to in-frame clones, with some not included. D and trimming were read from the DNA, whereas the V and J calls and clone size are those reported in that table. The sample shows about 310,000 clones, 87% of them seen only once. Material: peripheral blood. V gene TRBV5-1 combines with J gene TRBJ1-2; D is undetermined. This receptor was identified in a man aged 50-60 years with active or convalescent COVID-19. CDR3 loop: CASSLARSRDGYTF. Here the CDR3 DNA reads TGCGCCAGCAGCTTGGCCCGTTCCCGGGATGGCTACACCTTC.